The 28 T cell receptor beta chains reported below all come from one sample, sequenced in a study of beta chain features in type 1 diabetes. Isolated RNA was reverse transcribed in full, so expressed TCRB transcripts were sequenced. TCRdb keeps only in-frame clones here, not all; method: immunoSEQ multiplex PCR. The sample lists roughly 38,000 clones, 65% to 80% occurring once. Study-wide findings and caveats: Type 1 diabetes patients showed a moderate but significant shortening of TCRB CDR3s in all four CD4+ subsets.

No antigen is known for these receptors. Sequenced material: Tregs from blood. These receptors all come from a man aged 25-45 years with type 1 diabetes. Some clones in this sample may be carry-over from other donors' samples.

The chain couples TRBV29-1 to TRBJ2-2, with a weak D call TRBD2 (5 bases). V lost 7 bases, J lost 2 bases, and 11 bases lay in between. There are 13 residues in the CDR3. Per the germline V gene, CDR1 is SQVTM and CDR2 is ANQGSEA. The CDR3 coding sequence is TGCAGCGGCCTCCGGGATAACACCGGGGAGCTGTTTTTT. Its protein is CSGLRDNTGELFF.

The chain uses TRBV7-9 and TRBJ2-7; D may be TRBD2 (5 bases). CDR3 length equals 15 residues. V shed 5 bases and J shed 5 bases, with 19 bases lying between them. CDR1 is SEHNR and CDR2 is FQNEAQ in the germline V gene (reference sequence). In nucleotides, the CDR3 is TGTGCCAGCAGCACCCACGCGGCTAGCACCCACGAGCAGTACTTC. Translating it yields CASSTHAASTHEQYF.

The rearrangement uses TRBV12-2 and TRBJ2-4; the table's D call of TRBD2 was not tested on the DNA. TRBV12-2 is reported as a pseudogene. CDR3 length: 18 residues. CDR3 residues: CASRFHLRTISLEGLGIF. The CDR3, as DNA: TGTGCAAGTCGCTTCCATCTAAGGACCATCTCTTTAGAGGGTTTGGGGATCTTC.

The chain recombines TRBV29-1 with TRBJ1-2; 8 bases map to TRBD1. Germline CDR1 reads SQVTM; CDR2 reads ANQGSEA. The CDR3 is 13 amino acids. Trimming at V came to 7 bases and at J to 4 bases, leaving 8 bases not matched to a gene. The CDR3 DNA reads TGCAGCGCAGCAGGACAGGGAACCTATGGCTACACCTTC. Its protein is CSAAGQGTYGYTF.

This clone showed up just a few times. The chain joins TRBV6-5 to TRBJ2-7; 12 bases fit TRBD1. Looked up from germline, CDR1 is MNHEY and CDR2 is SVGAGI. This CDR3 region has 15 residues. J lost 7 bases, V lost 0 bases, and 4 bases had no gene match. In DNA form, the CDR3 reads TGTGCCAGCAGTTACTCGGGACAGGGGGCGAGGGAGCAGTACTTC. This translates into CASSYSGQGAREQYF.

The gene calls are TRBV6-6 and TRBJ2-5; 7 bases match TRBD1. Germline V gives CDR1 MNHNY, CDR2 SVGAGI (reference sequence). The V segment lost 1 base and the J segment 1 base; nucleotides outside the gene matches: 0. The CDR3 covers 14 residues. The CDR3 sequence is CASSYWTGQETQYF. As DNA, the CDR3 is TGTGCCAGCAGTTACTGGACAGGCCAAGAGACCCAGTACTTC.

A note on this clone: The junction departs from germline at one end; a sequencing error may be responsible. The chain couples TRBV6-1 to TRBJ2-3, with no clear D. The germline CDR1 and CDR2 sequences are MNHNS and SASEGT. The CDR3 covers 13 residues. CDR3 DNA: TGTGCCAGCAGACCCCCGGCGGTTGATATGCAGTATTTT. It specifies CASRPPAVDMQYF.

Comments on this clone: The junction departs from germline at one end; a sequencing error may be responsible. This chain uses TRBV7-2 with TRBJ2-3, with a possible D match to TRBD2 (7 bases). Germline values: CDR1 SGHTA, CDR2 FQGNSA. The CDR3 has 14 amino acids. This chain's CDR3 is CASSFFFLRGGGNF. The DNA for the CDR3 is TGTGCCAGCAGCTTCTTTTTCTTAAGGGGGGGCGGAAATTTT.

The rearrangement joins TRBV6-1 to TRBJ1-1, with 9 bases fitting TRBD1. V shed 6 bases and J 6 bases; nucleotides not matched to a gene: 5. Germline values: CDR1 MNHNS, CDR2 SASEGT. The CDR3 loop spans 13 amino acids. CDR3 sequence reads: CASRGQGIPEAFF. The CDR3 DNA follows: TGTGCCAGCAGGGGACAGGGAATCCCTGAAGCTTTCTTT.

This chain joins TRBV7-9 and TRBJ2-7; the D is unclear. The V end was cut by 3 bases, the J end by 3 bases, with 12 bases between. This CDR3 is 14 amino acids long. CDR1 and CDR2 (germline): SEHNR, FQNEAQ (reference sequence). Written as DNA, the CDR3 is TGTGCCAGCAGCTTCGTGGGCAGCAACTACGAGCAGTACTTC. Residues: CASSFVGSNYEQYF.

This clone has a handful of counts. This chain joins TRBV5-1 and TRBJ2-1; TRBD2 is a possible D gene (5 bases). CDR3 size: 14 residues. Germline V gene sequence: CDR1 SGHRS, CDR2 YFSETQ. V shed 1 base and J shed 9 bases, with 14 bases lying between them. The CDR3 reads CASSLNGREGEQFF. For the CDR3, the DNA is TGCGCCAGCAGCTTGAATGGGAGAGAGGGTGAGCAGTTCTTC. Using reference TRBV5-1 and TRBJ2-1 for the parts outside the CDR3, the full variable domain is KAGVTQTPRYLIKTRGQQVTLSCSPISGHRSVSWYQQTPGQGLQFLFEYFSETQRNKGNFPGRFSGRQFSNSRSEMNVSTLELGDSALYLCASSLNGREGEQFFGPGTRLTVL.

V and J are TRBV28 and TRBJ2-7; the match to TRBD1 covers 8 bases. The CDR3 loop spans 13 amino acids. Germline CDR1 MDHEN, CDR2 SYDVKM. V shed 5 bases and J 6 bases; nucleotides not matched to a gene: 6. The CDR3 loop is CASSQGASTEQYF. For the CDR3, the DNA is TGTGCCAGCAGTCAGGGGGCCTCAACCGAGCAGTACTTC. Filled out from reference TRBV28 and TRBJ2-7, the complete variable domain reads DVKVTQSSRYLVKRTGEKVFLECVQDMDHENMFWYRQDPGLGLRLIYFSYDVKMKEKGDIPEGYSVSREKKERFSLILESASTNQTSMYLCASSQGASTEQYFGPGTRLTVT.

The chain has TRBV7-2 and TRBJ2-3, with TRBD2 matching over 7 bases. V shed 8 bases and J 0 bases; nucleotides not matched to a gene: 5. The CDR3 length is 14 residues. Germline V lookup: CDR1 SGHTA, CDR2 FQGNSA. As DNA, the CDR3 is TGTGCCAGCTCCTGGGGGGGGAGCACAGATACGCAGTATTTT. This sequence encodes CASSWGGSTDTQYF.

In this sample, this clone turned up a few times. This chain connects TRBV4-1 to TRBJ1-2; perhaps TRBD1 as D (6 bases). V lost 0 bases and J lost 0, with 17 bases in between. CDR1 MGHRA and CDR2 YSYEKL come from the germline V gene. The CDR3 sequence is 18 residues long. Here the CDR3 DNA reads TGCGCCAGCAGCCAAGATAAAAGGAGACAGGCTGCTAACTATGGCTACACCTTC. It specifies CASSQDKRRQAANYGYTF.

The V call is TRBV5-4, the J call TRBJ2-5, with 8 bases matching TRBD2. This CDR3 has 14 amino acids. Germline loops: CDR1 SGHNT, CDR2 YYREEE (reference sequence). The trim removed 4 bases at V and 1 base at J, leaving 3 bases unmatched. This chain's CDR3 is CASSVGLAQETQYF. CDR3 nucleotide sequence: TGTGCCAGCAGCGTTGGACTAGCCCAAGAGACCCAGTACTTC. Combining the CDR3 with reference TRBV5-4 and TRBJ2-5 gives the whole variable domain ETGVTQSPTHLIKTRGQQVTLRCSSQSGHNTVSWYQQALGQGPQFIFQYYREEENGRGNFPPRFSGLQFPNYSSELNVNALELDDSALYLCASSVGLAQETQYFGPGTRLLVL.

The CDR3 protein is CASAEGLHTEAFF. In nucleotides, the CDR3 is TGTGCCAGCGCGGAGGGGCTGCACACTGAAGCTTTCTTT. The genes are TRBV9 and TRBJ1-1; the D gene is possibly TRBD1 (5 bases). The germline V gene has CDR1 SGDLS and CDR2 YYNGEE. V was pared by 7 bases and J by 3 bases, with 13 bases between. This CDR3 spans 13 amino acids.

This clone was observed a handful of times. This rearrangement joins TRBV7-2 to TRBJ2-3; 10 bases align to TRBD2. The CDR3 is 16 residues long. The V and J ends lost 1 base and 2 bases, in that order; junction bases with no gene match: 3. In germline, CDR1 is SGHTA, CDR2 FQGNSA. This CDR3 is CASSLGTSGPTDTQYF. In DNA form, the CDR3 reads TGTGCCAGCAGCTTAGGGACTAGCGGACCCACAGATACGCAGTATTTT.

The chain joins TRBV5-4 to TRBJ2-4, with TRBD2 matching over 13 bases. The CDR3 is 15 residues long. The germline gives CDR1 SGHNT, CDR2 YYREEE (reference sequence). V shed 3 bases, J shed 6 bases, and the junction held 3 bases outside the gene matches. CDR3 coding DNA: TGTGCCAGCAGCTCGGGACTAGCGGGGACAAACATTCAGTACTTC. Protein product: CASSSGLAGTNIQYF.

The count of this clone is one. This chain links TRBV19 with TRBJ1-2; TRBD1 aligns across 10 bases. V shed 5 bases, J shed 8 bases, and the junction held 17 bases outside the gene matches. The CDR3 is made up of 17 amino acids. Germline V gives CDR1 LNHDA, CDR2 SQIVND (reference sequence). The DNA for the CDR3 is TGTGCCAGTAGTGGCCGGGACAGGGGTAGTAATCGTTTCGGCTACACCTTC. Protein: CASSGRDRGSNRFGYTF.

The chain recombines TRBV19 with TRBJ2-7; TRBD1 might be the D (5 bases). The V and J ends lost 4 bases and 1 base respectively, with 8 bases between them. This CDR3 contains 13 residues. Germline values: CDR1 LNHDA, CDR2 SQIVND (reference sequence). The CDR3 loop is CASSTRQSYEQYF. The CDR3 DNA reads TGTGCCAGTAGTACCCGACAGTCCTACGAGCAGTACTTC.

The chain links TRBV11-2 to TRBJ2-7; the match to TRBD2 covers 7 bases. The V gene end was trimmed by 3 bases and the J gene end by 5 bases; junction bases not matched to a gene: 16. The CDR3 spans 17 residues. The germline CDR1 and CDR2 sequences are SGHAT and FQNNGV. CDR3 in amino acids: CASSLGQGGGLIDEQYF. The CDR3 DNA reads TGTGCCAGCAGCTTGGGTCAGGGCGGGGGTCTTATCGACGAGCAGTACTTC. The full variable domain, in which reference TRBV11-2 and TRBJ2-7 provide the parts outside the CDR3, is EAGVAQSPRYKIIEKRQSVAFWCNPISGHATLYWYQQILGQGPKLLIQFQNNGVVDDSQLPKDRFSAERLKGVDSTLKIQPAKLEDSAVYLCASSLGQGGGLIDEQYFGPGTRLTVT.

J is TRBJ1-1 and V is TRBV29-1, with D unresolved. Germline V gives CDR1 SQVTM, CDR2 ANQGSEA. The V gene lost 0 bases and the J gene lost 4 bases, with 9 bases spanning the gap. The CDR3 contains 13 residues. CDR3 DNA sequence: TGCAGCGTTGAAGAAACGGAGGGCACTGAAGCTTTCTTT. Its translation is CSVEETEGTEAFF.

The J gene is TRBJ1-2, the V gene TRBV4-3; D gene uncertain. The germline V gene encodes CDR1 LGHNA and CDR2 YSLEER. V lost 2 bases and J lost 7, with 14 bases in between. There are 14 residues in the CDR3. This chain's CDR3 is CASSQREGLAGYTF. CDR3 coding DNA: TGCGCCAGCAGCCAAAGGGAGGGTCTGGCTGGCTACACCTTC.

The V call is TRBV7-9, the J call TRBJ2-5; D may be TRBD1 (6 bases). The length of the CDR3 is 14 residues. Germline CDR1 and CDR2: SEHNR and FQNEAQ (reference sequence). The V end lost 2 bases, the J end lost 2 bases, and 9 bases lay between the germline ends. CDR3 sequence: CASSLRQVQETQYF. CDR3 coding DNA: TGTGCCAGCAGCTTAAGACAGGTTCAAGAGACCCAGTACTTC.

This clone was picked up a small number of times. This chain joins TRBV5-6 and TRBJ2-2; no clear D gene. Germline V gives CDR1 SGHDT, CDR2 YYEEEE. This CDR3 contains 14 residues. Trimming left V 1 base short and J 4 bases short, with 8 bases between. CDR3 DNA: TGTGCCAGCAGCTTGCCCATACTCACCGGGGAGCTGTTTTTT. Translation gives CASSLPILTGELFF.

This chain joins TRBV6-5 and TRBJ1-1, with 9 bases that match TRBD1. Germline V gene data show CDR1 as MNHEY and CDR2 as SVGAGI. The CDR3 totals 15 residues. The J segment lost 5 bases and the V segment lost 0 bases, leaving 4 bases of the junction unmatched. As DNA, the CDR3 is TGTGCCAGCAGTTACTCACAGGGGGCGACGACTGAAGCTTTCTTT. Its translation is CASSYSQGATTEAFF.

V is TRBV11-2 and J is TRBJ2-5; D perhaps matches TRBD2 (5 bases). The germline CDR1 and CDR2 sequences are SGHAT and FQNNGV. Trimming removed 5 bases at V and 5 bases at J, with 12 bases between. The CDR3 runs 13 residues. The CDR3 DNA reads TGTGCCAGCAGCCCAGCGGCCAGGGAGACCCAGTACTTC. It is translated as CASSPAARETQYF.

This chain links TRBV6-1 with TRBJ1-5; D may be TRBD1 (6 bases). There are 15 residues in the CDR3. Germline V lookup: CDR1 MNHNS, CDR2 SASEGT. Trimming stripped 6 bases from V and 4 bases from J, with 16 bases between. The chain's CDR3 is CASRHDRRTNQPQHF. The DNA of the CDR3 is TGTGCCAGCAGACACGACAGGAGGACTAATCAGCCCCAGCATTTT.